This T cell receptor beta chain was recorded in a study of blood T cell repertoires in COVID-19. V was clipped by 6 bases and J by 4 bases, with 14 bases between them. The CDR3 length is 14 residues. Germline V gene lookup returns CDR1 MNHEY and CDR2 SVGEGT. This clone was seen a single time. Per the authors' pipeline: Estimation of nucleated cell counts relied on the amplification of reference gene primers. This table comes from immunoSEQ multiplex PCR, and its TCRdb copy is limited to in-frame clones, with some not included. The DNA gave D and trimming, while V, J and clone size come from that table. Of approximately 69,000 clones listed, 82% are singletons.

The V gene is TRBV6-2 or TRBV6-3, the J gene TRBJ2-3; the D is unclear. The receptor was isolated from a woman of 80 years or more with acute or convalescent COVID-19. The sequenced sample consisted of peripheral blood. The DNA of the CDR3 is TGTGCCAGCAGCTTAGAGTCCTACTCAGATACGCAGTATTTT. It codes for CASSLESYSDTQYF.